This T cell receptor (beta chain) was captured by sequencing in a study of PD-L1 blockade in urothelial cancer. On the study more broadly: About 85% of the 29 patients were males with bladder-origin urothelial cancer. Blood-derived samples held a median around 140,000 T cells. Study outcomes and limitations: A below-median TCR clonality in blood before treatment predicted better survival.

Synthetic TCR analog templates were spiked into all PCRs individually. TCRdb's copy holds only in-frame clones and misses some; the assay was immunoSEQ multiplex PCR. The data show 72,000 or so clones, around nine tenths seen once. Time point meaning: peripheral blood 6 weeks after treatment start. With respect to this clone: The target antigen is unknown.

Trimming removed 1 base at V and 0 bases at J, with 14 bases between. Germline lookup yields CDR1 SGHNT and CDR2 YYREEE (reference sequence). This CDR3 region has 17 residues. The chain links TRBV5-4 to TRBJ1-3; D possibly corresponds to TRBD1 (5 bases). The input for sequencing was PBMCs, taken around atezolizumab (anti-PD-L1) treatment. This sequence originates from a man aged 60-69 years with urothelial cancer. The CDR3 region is CASSLRGRGSSGNTIYF. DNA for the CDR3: TGTGCCAGCAGCTTGCGAGGCCGGGGGAGCTCTGGAAACACCATATATTTT.